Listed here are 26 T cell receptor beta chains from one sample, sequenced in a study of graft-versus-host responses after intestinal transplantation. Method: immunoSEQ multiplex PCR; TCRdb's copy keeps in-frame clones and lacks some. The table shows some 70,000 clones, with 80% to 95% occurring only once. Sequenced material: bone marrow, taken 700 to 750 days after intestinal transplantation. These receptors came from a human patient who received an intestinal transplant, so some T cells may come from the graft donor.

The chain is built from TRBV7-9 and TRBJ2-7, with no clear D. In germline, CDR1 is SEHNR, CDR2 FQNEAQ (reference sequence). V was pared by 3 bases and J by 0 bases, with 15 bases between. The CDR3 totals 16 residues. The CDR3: CASSLFPSSSSYEQYF. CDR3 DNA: TGTGCCAGCAGCTTGTTCCCCTCTTCTAGCTCCTACGAGCAGTACTTC.

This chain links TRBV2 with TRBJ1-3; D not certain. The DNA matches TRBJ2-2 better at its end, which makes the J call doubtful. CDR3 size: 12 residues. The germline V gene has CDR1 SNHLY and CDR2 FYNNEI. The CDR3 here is CATRPNTGELFF. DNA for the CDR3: TGTGCCACCCGGCCGAACACCGGGGAGCTGTTTTTT.

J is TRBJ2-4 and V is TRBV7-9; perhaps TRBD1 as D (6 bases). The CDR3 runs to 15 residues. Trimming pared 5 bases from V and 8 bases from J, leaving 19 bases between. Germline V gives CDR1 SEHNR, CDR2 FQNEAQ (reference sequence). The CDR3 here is CASSQGPGTKDIQYF. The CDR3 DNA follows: TGTGCCAGCAGCCAGGGCCCCGGGACAAAGGACATTCAGTACTTC.

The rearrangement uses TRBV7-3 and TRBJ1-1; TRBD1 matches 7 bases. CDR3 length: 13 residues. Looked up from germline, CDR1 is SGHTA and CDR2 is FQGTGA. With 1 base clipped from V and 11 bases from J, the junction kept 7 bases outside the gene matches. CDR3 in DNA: TGTGCCAGCAGCTTAATGGAGGGGGCAAAGGCTTTCTTT. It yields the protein CASSLMEGAKAFF.

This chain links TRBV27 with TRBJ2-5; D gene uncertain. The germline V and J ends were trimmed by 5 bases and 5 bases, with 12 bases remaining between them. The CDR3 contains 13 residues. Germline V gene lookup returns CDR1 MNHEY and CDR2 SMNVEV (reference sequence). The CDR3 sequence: CASSLRRKETQYF. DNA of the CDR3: TGTGCCAGCAGTCTAAGACGGAAGGAGACCCAGTACTTC.

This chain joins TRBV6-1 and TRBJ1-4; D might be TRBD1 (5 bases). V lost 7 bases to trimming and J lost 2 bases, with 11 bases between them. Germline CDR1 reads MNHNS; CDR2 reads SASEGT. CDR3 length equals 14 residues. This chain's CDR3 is CASTQGGTNEKLFF. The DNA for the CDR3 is TGTGCCAGCACCCAGGGTGGCACTAATGAAAAACTGTTTTTT.

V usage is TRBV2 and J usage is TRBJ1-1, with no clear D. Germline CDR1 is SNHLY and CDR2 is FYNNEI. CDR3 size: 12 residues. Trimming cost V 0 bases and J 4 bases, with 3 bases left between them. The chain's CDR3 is CASSEAGTEAFF. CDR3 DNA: TGTGCCAGCAGTGAAGCGGGCACTGAAGCTTTCTTT.

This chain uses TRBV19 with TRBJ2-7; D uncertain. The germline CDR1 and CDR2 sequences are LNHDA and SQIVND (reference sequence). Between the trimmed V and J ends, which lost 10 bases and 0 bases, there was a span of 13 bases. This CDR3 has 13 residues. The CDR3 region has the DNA TGTGCCACCTCCGACATAATCTCCTACGAGCAGTACTTC. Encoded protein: CATSDIISYEQYF.

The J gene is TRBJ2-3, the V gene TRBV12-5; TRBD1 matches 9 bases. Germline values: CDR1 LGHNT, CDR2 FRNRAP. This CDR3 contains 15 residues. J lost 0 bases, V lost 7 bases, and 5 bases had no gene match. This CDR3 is CASDRTGDSTDTQYF. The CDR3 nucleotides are TGTGCTAGTGACCGGACAGGGGATAGCACAGATACGCAGTATTTT.

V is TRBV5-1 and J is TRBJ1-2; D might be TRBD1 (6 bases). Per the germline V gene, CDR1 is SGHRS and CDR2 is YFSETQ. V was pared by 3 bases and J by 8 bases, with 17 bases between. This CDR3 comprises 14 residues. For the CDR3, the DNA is TGCGCCAGCAGCTCCCAAGGGGGGACTAGCGGCTACACCTTC. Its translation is CASSSQGGTSGYTF.

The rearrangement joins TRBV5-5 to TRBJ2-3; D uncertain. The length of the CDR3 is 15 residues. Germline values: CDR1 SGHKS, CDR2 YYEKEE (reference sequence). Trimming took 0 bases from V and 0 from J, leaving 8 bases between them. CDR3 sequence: CASSLGSSSTDTQYF. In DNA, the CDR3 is TGTGCCAGCAGCTTGGGGAGCTCTAGCACAGATACGCAGTATTTT. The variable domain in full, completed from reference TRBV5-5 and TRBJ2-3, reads DAGVTQSPTHLIKTRGQQVTLRCSPISGHKSVSWYQQVLGQGPQFIFQYYEKEERGRGNFPDRFSARQFPNYSSELNVNALLLGDSALYLCASSLGSSSTDTQYFGPGTRLTVL.

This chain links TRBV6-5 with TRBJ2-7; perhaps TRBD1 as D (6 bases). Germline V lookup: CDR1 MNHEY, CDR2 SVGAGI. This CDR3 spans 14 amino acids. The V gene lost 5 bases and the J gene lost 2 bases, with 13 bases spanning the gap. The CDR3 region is CASSEPGAPYEQYF. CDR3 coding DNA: TGTGCCAGCAGTGAACCAGGGGCACCCTACGAGCAGTACTTC.

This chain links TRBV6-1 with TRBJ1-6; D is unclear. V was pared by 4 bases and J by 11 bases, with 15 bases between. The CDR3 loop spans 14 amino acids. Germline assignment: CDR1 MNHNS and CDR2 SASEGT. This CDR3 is CASSARVYGAPLHF. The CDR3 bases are TGTGCCAGCAGTGCAAGGGTGTATGGGGCACCCCTCCACTTT.

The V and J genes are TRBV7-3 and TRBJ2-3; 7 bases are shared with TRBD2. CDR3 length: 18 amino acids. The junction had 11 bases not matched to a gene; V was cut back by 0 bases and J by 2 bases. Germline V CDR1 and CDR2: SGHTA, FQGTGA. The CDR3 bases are TGTGCCAGCAGCTTAACCCCCGCCAGCGGGGCCAACACAGATACGCAGTATTTT. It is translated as CASSLTPASGANTDTQYF.

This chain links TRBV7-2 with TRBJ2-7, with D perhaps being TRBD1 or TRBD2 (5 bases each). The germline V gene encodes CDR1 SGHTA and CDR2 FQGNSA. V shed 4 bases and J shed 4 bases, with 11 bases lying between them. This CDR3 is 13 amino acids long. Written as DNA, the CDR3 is TGTGCCAGCAGCTCCACGGGGCTGTACGAGCAGTACTTC. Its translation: CASSSTGLYEQYF.

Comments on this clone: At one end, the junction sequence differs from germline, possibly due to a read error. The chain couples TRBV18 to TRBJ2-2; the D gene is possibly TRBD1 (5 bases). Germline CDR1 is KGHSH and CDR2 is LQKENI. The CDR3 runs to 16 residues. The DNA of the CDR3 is TGTGCCAGCTCGCCACCCTGGGCAGGGAACGCCGGGGAGCTGTTTTTT. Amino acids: CASSPPWAGNAGELFF.

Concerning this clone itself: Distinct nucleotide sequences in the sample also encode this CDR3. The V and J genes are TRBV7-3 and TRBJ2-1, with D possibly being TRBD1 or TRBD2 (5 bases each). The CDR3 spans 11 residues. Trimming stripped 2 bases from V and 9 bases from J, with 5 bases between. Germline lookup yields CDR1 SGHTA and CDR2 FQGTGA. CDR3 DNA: TGTGCCAGCAGCTTAGGGGGTGAGCAGTTCTTC. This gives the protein CASSLGGEQFF.

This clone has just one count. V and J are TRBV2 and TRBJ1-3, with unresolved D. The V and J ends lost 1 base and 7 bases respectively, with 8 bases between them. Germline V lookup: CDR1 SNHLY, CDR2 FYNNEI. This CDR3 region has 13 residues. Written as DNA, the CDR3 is TGTGCCAGCAGTGAAGAGTGGGCGAACACCATATATTTT. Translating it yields CASSEEWANTIYF.

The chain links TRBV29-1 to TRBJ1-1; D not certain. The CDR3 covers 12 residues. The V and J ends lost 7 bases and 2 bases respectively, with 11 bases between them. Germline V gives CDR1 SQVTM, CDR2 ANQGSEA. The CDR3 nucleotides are TGCAGCGCAGCGACGGAAAACACTGAAGCTTTCTTT. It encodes CSAATENTEAFF.

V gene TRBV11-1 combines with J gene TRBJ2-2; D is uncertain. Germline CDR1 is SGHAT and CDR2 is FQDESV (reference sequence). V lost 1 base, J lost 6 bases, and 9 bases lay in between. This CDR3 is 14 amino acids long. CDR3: CASSLGVTAGELFF. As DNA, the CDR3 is TGTGCCAGCAGCTTAGGAGTTACGGCCGGGGAGCTGTTTTTT.

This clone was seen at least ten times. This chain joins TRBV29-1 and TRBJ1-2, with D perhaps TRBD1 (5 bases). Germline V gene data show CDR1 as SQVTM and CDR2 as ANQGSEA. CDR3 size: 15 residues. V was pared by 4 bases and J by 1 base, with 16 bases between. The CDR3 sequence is CSVASGAVVNYGYTF. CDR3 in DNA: TGCAGCGTTGCGAGTGGGGCAGTCGTTAACTATGGCTACACCTTC.

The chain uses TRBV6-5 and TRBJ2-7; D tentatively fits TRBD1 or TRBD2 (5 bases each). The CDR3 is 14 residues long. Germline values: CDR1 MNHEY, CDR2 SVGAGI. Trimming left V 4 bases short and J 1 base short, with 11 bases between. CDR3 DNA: TGTGCCAGCAGTTTAGAGGGGCAATCCTACGAGCAGTACTTC. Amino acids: CASSLEGQSYEQYF.

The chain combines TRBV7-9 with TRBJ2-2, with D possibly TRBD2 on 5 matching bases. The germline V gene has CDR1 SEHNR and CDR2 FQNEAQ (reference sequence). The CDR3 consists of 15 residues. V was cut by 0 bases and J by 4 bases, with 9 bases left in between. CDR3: CASSLAPGSTGELFF. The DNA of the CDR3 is TGTGCCAGCAGCTTAGCGCCGGGATCCACCGGGGAGCTGTTTTTT.

This CDR3 reads CASSQVGLAPKGGEQFF. As DNA, the CDR3 is TGCGCCAGCAGCCAAGTAGGGCTAGCCCCCAAAGGAGGTGAGCAGTTCTTC. This chain links TRBV4-1 with TRBJ2-1, with D perhaps TRBD2 (5 bases). The ends were cut back, 1 base at V and 9 bases at J, with 22 bases in the middle. Germline V CDR1 and CDR2: MGHRA, YSYEKL. The CDR3 contains 17 residues.

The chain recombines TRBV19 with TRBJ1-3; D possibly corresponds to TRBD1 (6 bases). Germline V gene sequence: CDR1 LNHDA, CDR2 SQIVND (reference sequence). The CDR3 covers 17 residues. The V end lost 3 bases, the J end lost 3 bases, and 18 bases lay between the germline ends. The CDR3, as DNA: TGTGCCAGTAGTATCGGGGGGGCCAGGGACCTTGGAAACACCATATATTTT. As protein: CASSIGGARDLGNTIYF.

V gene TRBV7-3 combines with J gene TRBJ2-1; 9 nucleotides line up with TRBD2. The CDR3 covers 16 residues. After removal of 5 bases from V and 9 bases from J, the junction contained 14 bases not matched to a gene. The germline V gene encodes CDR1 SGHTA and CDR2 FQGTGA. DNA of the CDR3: TGTGCCAGCAGCCCAATAGGGCGGGAGGGCCAGAGTGAGCAGTTCTTC. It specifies CASSPIGREGQSEQFF.